Listed here are 9 T cell receptor beta chains from one sample, sequenced in a study of T cell responses to AZD1222 COVID-19 vaccine. Repertoires were generated with immunoSEQ multiplex PCR, while TCRdb's copy carries only in-frame clones and drops some. The repertoire holds roughly 97,000 clones, with 70% to 90% as singletons. The source was peripheral blood, collected on day 0 of AZD1222 vaccination. These receptor sequences come from an adult in good health.

The chain couples TRBV29-1 to TRBJ1-1, with 7 nucleotides matching TRBD1. The CDR3 length is 14 residues. J was trimmed by 8 bases and V by 0 bases; bases with no gene match: 9. From germline, CDR1 is SQVTM and CDR2 ANQGSEA. This CDR3 is CSVEEDRSRSEAFF. CDR3 coding DNA: TGCAGCGTTGAAGAGGACAGGAGTAGGAGCGAAGCTTTCTTT.

This sequence joins TRBV9 and TRBJ2-2, with D perhaps TRBD2 (5 bases). The CDR3 is 16 residues long. Germline V lookup: CDR1 SGDLS, CDR2 YYNGEE. The ends were cut back, 3 bases at V and 8 bases at J, with 20 bases in the middle. CDR3 sequence (DNA): TGTGCCAGCAGCGGGACGGGGTCGTCTATTTGGGGGGAGCTGTTTTTT. It is translated as CASSGTGSSIWGELFF. Drawing the rest from reference TRBV9 and TRBJ2-2, the complete variable domain is DSGVTQTPKHLITATGQRVTLRCSPRSGDLSVYWYQQSLDQGLQFLIQYYNGEERAKGNILERFSAQQFPDLHSELNLSSLELGDSALYFCASSGTGSSIWGELFFGEGSRLTVL.

This chain connects TRBV4-2 to TRBJ1-2; 7 bases fit TRBD1. CDR3 length: 11 amino acids. Losses at the gene ends were 4 bases for V and 9 bases for J; bases not matched to a gene: 2. Germline V CDR1 and CDR2: LGHNA, YNFKEQ. The CDR3 DNA is TGTGCCAGCAGCCGGGACAGAAGCTACACCTTC. It specifies CASSRDRSYTF.

The chain couples TRBV6-4 to TRBJ1-2, with TRBD1 as a possible D gene (5 bases). The germline CDR1 and CDR2 sequences are MRHNA and SNTAGT. There are 12 residues in the CDR3. V was shortened by 6 bases and J by 10 bases, with 15 bases between the two germline ends. In nucleotides, the CDR3 is TGTGCCAGCAGCGACCCAGAGGGGTTCTACACCTTC. It is translated as CASSDPEGFYTF.

The count of this clone is one. The chain links TRBV6-5 to TRBJ1-6; the D gene is possibly TRBD1 (6 bases). Trimming shortened V by 5 bases and J by 10 bases, and 18 bases separated the two germline ends. The germline V gene has CDR1 MNHEY and CDR2 SVGAGI. The CDR3 is 15 amino acids. The CDR3 DNA sequence: TGTGCCAGCAGTAAGTTTCGGGGCAGGGGCTCACCCCTCCACTTT. This gives the protein CASSKFRGRGSPLHF.

The CDR3 nucleotides are TGTGCCAGTAGTACCGTGGACAACCAAGAGACCCAGTACTTC. It specifies CASSTVDNQETQYF. This sequence joins TRBV19 and TRBJ2-5, with a tentative D call TRBD1 (5 bases). With 4 bases removed from V and 0 bases from J, the gap between germline ends came to 9 bases. The germline V gene encodes CDR1 LNHDA and CDR2 SQIVND (reference sequence). The CDR3 totals 14 residues. The complete variable domain, with remaining parts taken from reference TRBV19 and TRBJ2-5, reads DGGITQSPKYLFRKEGQNVTLSCEQNLNHDAMYWYRQDPGQGLRLIYYSQIVNDFQKGDIAEGYSVSREKKESFPLTVTSAQKNPTAFYLCASSTVDNQETQYFGPGTRLLVL.

The rearrangement joins TRBV7-8 to TRBJ2-7, with 10 bases fitting TRBD1. Trimming cost V 5 bases and J 2 bases; bases outside gene matches: 6. The CDR3 length is 15 residues. Germline lookup yields CDR1 SGHVS and CDR2 FQNEAQ. The CDR3 spells CASSISGTGAYEQYF. CDR3 coding DNA: TGTGCCAGCAGCATTTCCGGGACAGGGGCCTACGAGCAGTACTTC.

This clone showed up just once. The chain has TRBV19 and TRBJ1-4; 7 bases are a match to TRBD1. Losses at the gene ends were 5 bases for V and 7 bases for J; bases not matched to a gene: 10. This CDR3 comprises 15 residues. From germline, CDR1 is LNHDA and CDR2 SQIVND (reference sequence). The CDR3: CASSASTGWGEKLFF. The CDR3 coding sequence is TGTGCCAGTAGTGCATCGACAGGGTGGGGTGAAAAACTGTTTTTT.

As to this clone: This specimen includes other DNA sequences encoding the same CDR3. The V and J genes are TRBV19 and TRBJ1-5; D is undetermined. Germline CDR1 reads LNHDA; CDR2 reads SQIVND (reference sequence). With 4 bases removed from V and 2 bases from J, the gap between germline ends came to 9 bases. The length of the CDR3 is 14 residues. CDR3 in amino acids: CASSTGLGNQPQHF. The CDR3 nucleotides read TGTGCCAGTAGTACGGGGTTAGGCAATCAGCCCCAGCATTTT.